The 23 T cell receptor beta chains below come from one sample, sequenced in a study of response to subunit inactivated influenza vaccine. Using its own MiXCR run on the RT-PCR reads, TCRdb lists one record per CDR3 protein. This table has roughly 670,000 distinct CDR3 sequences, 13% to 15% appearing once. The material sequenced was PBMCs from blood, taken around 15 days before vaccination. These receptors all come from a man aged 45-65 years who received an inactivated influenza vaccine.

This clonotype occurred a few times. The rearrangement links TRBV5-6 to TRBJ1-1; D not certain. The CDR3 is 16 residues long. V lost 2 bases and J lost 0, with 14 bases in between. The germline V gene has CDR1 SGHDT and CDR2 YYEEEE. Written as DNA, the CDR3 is TGTGCCAGCAGCTTTGAGGTGGGCGAAGTGAACACTGAAGCTTTCTTT. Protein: CASSFEVGEVNTEAFF.

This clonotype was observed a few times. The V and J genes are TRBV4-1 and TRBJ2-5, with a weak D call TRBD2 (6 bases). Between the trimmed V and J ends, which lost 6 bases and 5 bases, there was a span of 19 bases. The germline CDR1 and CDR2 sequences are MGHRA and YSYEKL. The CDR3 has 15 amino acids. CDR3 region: CASRQPGLNGETQYF. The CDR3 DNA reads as TGCGCCAGCAGACAACCGGGACTCAACGGGGAGACCCAGTACTTC.

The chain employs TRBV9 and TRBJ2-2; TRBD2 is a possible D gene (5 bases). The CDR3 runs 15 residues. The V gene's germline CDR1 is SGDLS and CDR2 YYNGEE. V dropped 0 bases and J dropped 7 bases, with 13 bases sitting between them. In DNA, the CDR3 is TGTGCCAGCAGCGTAGGAGGGTTGACCATCGGGGAGCTGTTTTTT. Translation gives CASSVGGLTIGELFF.

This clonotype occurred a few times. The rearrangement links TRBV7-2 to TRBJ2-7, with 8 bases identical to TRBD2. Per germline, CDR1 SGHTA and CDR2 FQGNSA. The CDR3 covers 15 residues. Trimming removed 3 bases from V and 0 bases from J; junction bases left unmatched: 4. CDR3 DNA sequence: TGTGCCAGCAGCTTTAGCGGGGACCTCTCCTACGAGCAGTACTTC. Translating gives CASSFSGDLSYEQYF.

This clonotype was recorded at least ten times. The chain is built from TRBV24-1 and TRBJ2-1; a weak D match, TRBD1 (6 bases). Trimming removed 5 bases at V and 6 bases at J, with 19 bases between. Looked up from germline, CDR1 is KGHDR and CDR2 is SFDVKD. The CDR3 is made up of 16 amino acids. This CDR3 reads CATSGIQGTTLNEQFF. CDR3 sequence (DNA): TGTGCCACCAGTGGAATACAGGGAACCACGCTCAATGAGCAGTTCTTC.

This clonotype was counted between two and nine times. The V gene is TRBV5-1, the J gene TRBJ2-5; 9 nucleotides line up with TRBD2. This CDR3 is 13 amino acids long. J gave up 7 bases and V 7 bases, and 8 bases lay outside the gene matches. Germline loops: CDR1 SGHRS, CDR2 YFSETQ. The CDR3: CASGLAGRGTQYF. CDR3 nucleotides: TGCGCCAGCGGTCTAGCGGGGAGGGGGACCCAGTACTTC.

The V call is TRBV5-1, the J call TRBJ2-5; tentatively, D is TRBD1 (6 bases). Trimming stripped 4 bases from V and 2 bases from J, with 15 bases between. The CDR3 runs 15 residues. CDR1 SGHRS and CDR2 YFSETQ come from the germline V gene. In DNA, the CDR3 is TGCGCCAGCAGCGAGATGGACAGTAGGCAAGAGACCCAGTACTTC. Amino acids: CASSEMDSRQETQYF.

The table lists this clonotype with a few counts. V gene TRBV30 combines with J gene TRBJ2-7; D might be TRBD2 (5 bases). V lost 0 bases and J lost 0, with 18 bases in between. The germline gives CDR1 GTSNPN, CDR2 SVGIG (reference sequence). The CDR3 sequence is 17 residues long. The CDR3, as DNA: TGTGCCTGGAGTGTAGACGTATCACCGGGATACTCCTACGAGCAGTACTTC. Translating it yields CAWSVDVSPGYSYEQYF.

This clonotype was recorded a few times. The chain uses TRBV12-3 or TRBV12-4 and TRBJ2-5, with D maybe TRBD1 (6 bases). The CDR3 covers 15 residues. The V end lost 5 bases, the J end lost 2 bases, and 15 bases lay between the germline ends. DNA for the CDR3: TGTGCCAGCAGTACAAGGACAGTCATACAAGAGACCCAGTACTTC. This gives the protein CASSTRTVIQETQYF.

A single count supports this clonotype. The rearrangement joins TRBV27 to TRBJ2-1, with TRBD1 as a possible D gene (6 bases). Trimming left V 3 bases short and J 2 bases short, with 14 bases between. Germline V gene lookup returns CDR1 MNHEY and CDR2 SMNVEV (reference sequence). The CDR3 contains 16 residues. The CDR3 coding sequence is TGTGCCAGCAGTTTTTCTCCACAGGGTGCCTACAATGAGCAGTTCTTC. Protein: CASSFSPQGAYNEQFF.

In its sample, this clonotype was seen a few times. CDR3 nucleotide sequence: TGTGCCAGCAGCTTAGGACCAACTCGAGAGACCCAGTACTTC. Translating gives CASSLGPTRETQYF. This chain links TRBV7-2 with TRBJ2-5; D is unresolved. Per germline, CDR1 SGHTA and CDR2 FQGNSA. The CDR3 sequence is 14 residues long. V lost 1 base and J 4 bases, leaving 10 bases between the germline ends. The variable domain in full, with the rest retrieved from reference TRBV7-2 and TRBJ2-5, is GAGVSQSPSNKVTEKGKDVELRCDPISGHTALYWYRQSLGQGLEFLIYFQGNSAPDKSGLPSDRFSAERTGGSVSTLTIQRTQQEDSAVYLCASSLGPTRETQYFGPGTRLLVL.

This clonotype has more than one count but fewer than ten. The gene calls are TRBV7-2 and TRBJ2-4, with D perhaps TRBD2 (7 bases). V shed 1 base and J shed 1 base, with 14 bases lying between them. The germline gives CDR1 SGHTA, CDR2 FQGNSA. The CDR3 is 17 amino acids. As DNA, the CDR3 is TGTGCCAGCAGCTTAGTCGGGGGGCGGAGGGCCAAAAACATTCAGTACTTC. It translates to CASSLVGGRRAKNIQYF.

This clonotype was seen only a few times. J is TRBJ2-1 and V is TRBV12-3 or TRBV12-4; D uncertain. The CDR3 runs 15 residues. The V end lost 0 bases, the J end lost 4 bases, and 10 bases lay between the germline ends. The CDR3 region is CASSLAGARYNEQFF. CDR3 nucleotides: TGTGCCAGCAGTTTAGCGGGCGCCCGTTACAATGAGCAGTTCTTC.

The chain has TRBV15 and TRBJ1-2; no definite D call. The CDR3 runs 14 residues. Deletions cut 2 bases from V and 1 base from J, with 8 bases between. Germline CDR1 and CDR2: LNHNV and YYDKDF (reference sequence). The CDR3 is CATSRSGINYGYTF. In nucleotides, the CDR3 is TGTGCCACCAGCAGATCGGGAATTAACTATGGCTACACCTTC.

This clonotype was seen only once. CDR3: CASSLNVGGRAAEQYF. The DNA for the CDR3 is TGTGCCAGCAGTTTGAATGTGGGCGGGAGGGCCGCCGAGCAGTACTTC. J is TRBJ2-7 and V is TRBV27, with TRBD2 identical over 9 bases. This CDR3 contains 16 residues. J lost 6 bases, V lost 3 bases, and 12 bases had no gene match. Per germline, CDR1 MNHEY and CDR2 SMNVEV (reference sequence).

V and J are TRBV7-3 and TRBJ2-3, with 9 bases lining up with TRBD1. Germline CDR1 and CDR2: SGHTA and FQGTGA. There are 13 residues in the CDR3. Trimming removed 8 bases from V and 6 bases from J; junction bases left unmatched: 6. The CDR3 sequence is CASGRDREDTQYF. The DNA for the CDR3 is TGTGCCAGCGGCCGGGACAGGGAGGATACGCAGTATTTT.

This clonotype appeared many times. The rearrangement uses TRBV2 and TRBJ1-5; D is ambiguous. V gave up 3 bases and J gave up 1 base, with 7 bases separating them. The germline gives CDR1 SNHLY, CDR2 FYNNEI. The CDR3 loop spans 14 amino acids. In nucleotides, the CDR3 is TGTGCCAGCAGTGATTGGACGAGCAATCAGCCCCAGCATTTT. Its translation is CASSDWTSNQPQHF.

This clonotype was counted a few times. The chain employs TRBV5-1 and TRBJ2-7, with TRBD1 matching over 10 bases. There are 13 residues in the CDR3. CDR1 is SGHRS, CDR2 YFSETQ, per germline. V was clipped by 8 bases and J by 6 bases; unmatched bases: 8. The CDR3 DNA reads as TGCGCCAGTACAATGGGACAGGGGCTCGAGCAGTACTTC. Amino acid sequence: CASTMGQGLEQYF.

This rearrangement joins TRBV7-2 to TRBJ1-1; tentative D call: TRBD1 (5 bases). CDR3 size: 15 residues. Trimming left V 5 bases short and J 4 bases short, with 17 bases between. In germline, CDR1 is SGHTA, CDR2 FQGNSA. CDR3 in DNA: TGTGCCAGCAGCAACCGGGACTCGGGGAGCACTGAAGCTTTCTTT. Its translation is CASSNRDSGSTEAFF.

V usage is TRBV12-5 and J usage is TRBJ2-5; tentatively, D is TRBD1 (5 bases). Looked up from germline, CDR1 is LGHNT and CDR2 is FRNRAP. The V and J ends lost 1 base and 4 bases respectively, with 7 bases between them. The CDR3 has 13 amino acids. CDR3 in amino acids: CASGLGRAETQYF. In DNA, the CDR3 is TGTGCTAGTGGTTTGGGCAGGGCAGAGACCCAGTACTTC.

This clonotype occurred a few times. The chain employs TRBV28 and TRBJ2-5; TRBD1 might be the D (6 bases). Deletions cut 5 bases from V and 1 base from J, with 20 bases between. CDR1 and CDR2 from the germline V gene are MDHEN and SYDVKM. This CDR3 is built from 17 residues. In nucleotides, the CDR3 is TGTGCCAGCAGTATTCAGGAGTTGACAGGATCCCAAGAGACCCAGTACTTC. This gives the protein CASSIQELTGSQETQYF.

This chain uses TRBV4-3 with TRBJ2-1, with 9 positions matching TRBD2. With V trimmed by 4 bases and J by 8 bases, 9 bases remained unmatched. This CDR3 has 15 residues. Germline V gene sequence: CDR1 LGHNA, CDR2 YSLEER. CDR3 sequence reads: CASSPGLAGDHEQFF. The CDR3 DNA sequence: TGCGCCAGCAGCCCCGGGTTAGCGGGGGACCATGAGCAGTTCTTC.

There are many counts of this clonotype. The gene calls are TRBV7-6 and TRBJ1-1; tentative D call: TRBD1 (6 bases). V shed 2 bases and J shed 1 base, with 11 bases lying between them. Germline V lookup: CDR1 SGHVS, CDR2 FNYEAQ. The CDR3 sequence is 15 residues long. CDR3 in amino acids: CASSLTRQANTEAFF. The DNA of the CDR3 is TGTGCCAGCAGCTTAACAAGACAGGCGAACACTGAAGCTTTCTTT. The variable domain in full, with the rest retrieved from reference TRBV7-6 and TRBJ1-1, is GAGVSQSPRYKVTKRGQDVALRCDPISGHVSLYWYRQALGQGPEFLTYFNYEAQQDKSGLPNDRFSAERPEGSISTLTIQRTEQRDSAMYRCASSLTRQANTEAFFGQGTRLTVV.